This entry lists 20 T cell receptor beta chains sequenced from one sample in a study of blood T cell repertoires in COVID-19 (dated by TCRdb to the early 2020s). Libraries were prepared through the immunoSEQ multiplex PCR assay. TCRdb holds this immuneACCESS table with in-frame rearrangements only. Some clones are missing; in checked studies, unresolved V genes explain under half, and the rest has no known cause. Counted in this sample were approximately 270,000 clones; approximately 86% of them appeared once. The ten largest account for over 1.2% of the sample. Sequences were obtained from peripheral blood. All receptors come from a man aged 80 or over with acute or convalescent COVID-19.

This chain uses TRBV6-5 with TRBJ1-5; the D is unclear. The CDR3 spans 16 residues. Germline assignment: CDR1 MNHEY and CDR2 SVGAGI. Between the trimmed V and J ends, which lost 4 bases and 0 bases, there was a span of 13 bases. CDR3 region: CASSSPRGDSNQPQHF. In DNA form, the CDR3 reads TGTGCCAGCAGTTCCCCTCGCGGGGATAGCAATCAGCCCCAGCATTTT.

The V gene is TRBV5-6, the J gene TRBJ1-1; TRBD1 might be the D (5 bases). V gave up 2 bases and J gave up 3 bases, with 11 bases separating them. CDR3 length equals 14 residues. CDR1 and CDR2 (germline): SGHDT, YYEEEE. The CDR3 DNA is TGTGCCAGCAGCTTCTCCGGGACTTACACTGAAGCTTTCTTT. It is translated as CASSFSGTYTEAFF.

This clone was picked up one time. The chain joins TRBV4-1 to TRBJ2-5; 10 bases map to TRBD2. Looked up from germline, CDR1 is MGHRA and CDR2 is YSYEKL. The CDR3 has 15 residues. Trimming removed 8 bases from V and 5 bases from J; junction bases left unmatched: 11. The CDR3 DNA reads TGCGCCAGCTCGAGAAGCGGGAGGGCCGTGGAGACCCAGTACTTC. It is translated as CASSRSGRAVETQYF.

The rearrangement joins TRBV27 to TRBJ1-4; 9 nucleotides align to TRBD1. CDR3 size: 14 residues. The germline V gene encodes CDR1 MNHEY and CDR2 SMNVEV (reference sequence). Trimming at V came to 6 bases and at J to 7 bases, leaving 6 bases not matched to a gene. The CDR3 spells CASRLQGAGEKLFF. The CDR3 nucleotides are TGTGCCAGCAGATTACAGGGGGCGGGTGAAAAACTGTTTTTT.

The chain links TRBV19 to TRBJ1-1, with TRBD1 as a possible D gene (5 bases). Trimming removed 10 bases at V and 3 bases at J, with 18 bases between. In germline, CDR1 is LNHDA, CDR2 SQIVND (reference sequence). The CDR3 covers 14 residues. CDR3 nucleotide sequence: TGTGCCACCACTCAAGCGGGGGGGGACACTGAAGCTTTCTTT. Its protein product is CATTQAGGDTEAFF.

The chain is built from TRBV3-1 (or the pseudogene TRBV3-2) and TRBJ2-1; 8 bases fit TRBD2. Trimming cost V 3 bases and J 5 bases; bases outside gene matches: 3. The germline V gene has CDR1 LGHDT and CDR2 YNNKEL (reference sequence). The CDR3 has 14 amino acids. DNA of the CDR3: TGTGCCAGCAGCCATGGAGCGGGAGACAATGAGCAGTTCTTC. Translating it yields CASSHGAGDNEQFF.

The CDR3 DNA is TGTGCCATCAGTGCCTCGGACAGGGGGATAAATGAGCAGTTCTTC. Protein sequence: CAISASDRGINEQFF. The V and J genes are TRBV10-3 and TRBJ2-1; TRBD1 aligns across 10 bases. The V segment lost 4 bases and the J segment 7 bases; nucleotides outside the gene matches: 7. In germline, CDR1 is ENHRY, CDR2 SYGVKD. CDR3 size: 15 residues.

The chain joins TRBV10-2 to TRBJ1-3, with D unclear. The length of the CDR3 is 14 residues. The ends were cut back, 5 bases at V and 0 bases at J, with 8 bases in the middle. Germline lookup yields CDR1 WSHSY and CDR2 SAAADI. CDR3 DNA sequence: TGCGCCAGCAGTCGGTCAGGCTCTGGAAACACCATATATTTT. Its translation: CASSRSGSGNTIYF.

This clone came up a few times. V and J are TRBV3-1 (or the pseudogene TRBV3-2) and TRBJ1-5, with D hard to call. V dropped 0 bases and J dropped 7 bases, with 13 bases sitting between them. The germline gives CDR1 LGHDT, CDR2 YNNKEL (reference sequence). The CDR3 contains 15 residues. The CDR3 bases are TGTGCCAGCAGCCAAGAGAAAGGACTCCCACAGCCCCAGCATTTT. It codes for CASSQEKGLPQPQHF.

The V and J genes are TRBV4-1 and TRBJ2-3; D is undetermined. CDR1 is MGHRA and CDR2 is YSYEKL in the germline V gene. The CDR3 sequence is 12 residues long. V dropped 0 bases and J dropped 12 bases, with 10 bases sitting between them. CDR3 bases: TGCGCCAGCAGCCAAGATCGCGTCCGTCAGTATTTT. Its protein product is CASSQDRVRQYF.

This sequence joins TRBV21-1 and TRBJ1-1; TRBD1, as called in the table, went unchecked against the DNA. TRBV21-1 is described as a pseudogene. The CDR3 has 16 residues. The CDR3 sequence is CASSPGGRTGHTEAFF. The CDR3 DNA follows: TGTGCCAGCAGTCCTGGCGGTAGGACAGGGCACACTGAAGCTTTCTTT.

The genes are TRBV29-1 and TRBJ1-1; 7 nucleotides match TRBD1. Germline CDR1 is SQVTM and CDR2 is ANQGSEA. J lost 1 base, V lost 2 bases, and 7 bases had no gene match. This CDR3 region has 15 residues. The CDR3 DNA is TGCAGCGTTGAAAGGACAGGCGCCCGGAACACTGAAGCTTTCTTT. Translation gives CSVERTGARNTEAFF.

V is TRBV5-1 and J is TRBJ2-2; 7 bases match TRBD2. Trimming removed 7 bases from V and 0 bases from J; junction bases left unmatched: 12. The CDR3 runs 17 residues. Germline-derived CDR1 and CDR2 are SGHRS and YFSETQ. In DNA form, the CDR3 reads TGCGCCAGCCGACCAATGGCGGGGGATGCGAACACCGGGGAGCTGTTTTTT. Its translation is CASRPMAGDANTGELFF.

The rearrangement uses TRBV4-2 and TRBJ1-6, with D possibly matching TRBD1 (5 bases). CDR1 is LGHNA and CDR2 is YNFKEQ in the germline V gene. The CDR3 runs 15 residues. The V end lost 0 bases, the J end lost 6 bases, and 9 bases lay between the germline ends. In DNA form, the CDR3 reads TGTGCCAGCAGCCAAGATTCCAGGGTTAATTCACCCCTCCACTTT. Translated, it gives CASSQDSRVNSPLHF.

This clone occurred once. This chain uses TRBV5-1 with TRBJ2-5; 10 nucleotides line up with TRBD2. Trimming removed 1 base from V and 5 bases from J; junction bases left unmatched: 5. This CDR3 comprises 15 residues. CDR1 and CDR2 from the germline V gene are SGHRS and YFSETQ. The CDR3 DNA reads TGCGCCAGCAGCTTGAAACTAGCGGGAAAGGAGACCCAGTACTTC. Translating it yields CASSLKLAGKETQYF.

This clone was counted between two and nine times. The CDR3 loop is CASSHPGTGAYGYTF. CDR3 DNA: TGTGCCAGCTCACACCCGGGAACAGGGGCCTATGGCTACACCTTC. The gene calls are TRBV18 and TRBJ1-2, with TRBD1 matching over 7 bases. After removal of 4 bases from V and 4 bases from J, the junction contained 9 bases not matched to a gene. CDR1 KGHSH and CDR2 LQKENI come from the germline V gene. The CDR3 is 15 residues long. Combining the CDR3 with reference TRBV18 and TRBJ1-2 gives the whole variable domain NAGVMQNPRHLVRRRGQEARLRCSPMKGHSHVYWYRQLPEEGLKFMVYLQKENIIDESGMPKERFSAEFPKEGPSILRIQQVVRGDSAAYFCASSHPGTGAYGYTFGSGTRLTVV.

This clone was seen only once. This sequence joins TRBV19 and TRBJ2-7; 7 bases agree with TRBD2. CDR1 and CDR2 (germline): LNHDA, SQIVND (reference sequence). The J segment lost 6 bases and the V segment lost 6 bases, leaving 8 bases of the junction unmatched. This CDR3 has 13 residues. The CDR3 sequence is CASSGRNGLEQYF. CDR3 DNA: TGTGCCAGTAGCGGGAGGAACGGGCTCGAGCAGTACTTC. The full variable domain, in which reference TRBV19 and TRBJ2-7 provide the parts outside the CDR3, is DGGITQSPKYLFRKEGQNVTLSCEQNLNHDAMYWYRQDPGQGLRLIYYSQIVNDFQKGDIAEGYSVSREKKESFPLTVTSAQKNPTAFYLCASSGRNGLEQYFGPGTRLTVT.

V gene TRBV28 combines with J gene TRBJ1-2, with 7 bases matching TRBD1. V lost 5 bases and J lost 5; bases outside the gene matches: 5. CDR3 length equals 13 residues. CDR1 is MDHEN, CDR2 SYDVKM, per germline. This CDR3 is CASSRGQRYGYTF. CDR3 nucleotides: TGTGCCAGCAGTCGGGGACAGAGATATGGCTACACCTTC.

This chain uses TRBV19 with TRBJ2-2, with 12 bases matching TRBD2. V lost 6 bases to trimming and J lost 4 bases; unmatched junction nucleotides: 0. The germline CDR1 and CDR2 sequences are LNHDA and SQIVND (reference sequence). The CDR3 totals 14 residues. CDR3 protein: CASRGLAGTGELFF. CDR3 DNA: TGTGCCAGTAGGGGACTAGCGGGCACCGGGGAGCTGTTTTTT.

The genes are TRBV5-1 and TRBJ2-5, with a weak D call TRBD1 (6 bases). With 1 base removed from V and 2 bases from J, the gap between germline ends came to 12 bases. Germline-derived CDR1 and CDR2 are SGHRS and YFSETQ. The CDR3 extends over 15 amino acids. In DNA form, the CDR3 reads TGCGCCAGCAGCTTGACAGGGCGTCGGCAAGAGACCCAGTACTTC. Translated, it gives CASSLTGRRQETQYF. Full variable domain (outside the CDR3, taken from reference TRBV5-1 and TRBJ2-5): KAGVTQTPRYLIKTRGQQVTLSCSPISGHRSVSWYQQTPGQGLQFLFEYFSETQRNKGNFPGRFSGRQFSNSRSEMNVSTLELGDSALYLCASSLTGRRQETQYFGPGTRLLVL.